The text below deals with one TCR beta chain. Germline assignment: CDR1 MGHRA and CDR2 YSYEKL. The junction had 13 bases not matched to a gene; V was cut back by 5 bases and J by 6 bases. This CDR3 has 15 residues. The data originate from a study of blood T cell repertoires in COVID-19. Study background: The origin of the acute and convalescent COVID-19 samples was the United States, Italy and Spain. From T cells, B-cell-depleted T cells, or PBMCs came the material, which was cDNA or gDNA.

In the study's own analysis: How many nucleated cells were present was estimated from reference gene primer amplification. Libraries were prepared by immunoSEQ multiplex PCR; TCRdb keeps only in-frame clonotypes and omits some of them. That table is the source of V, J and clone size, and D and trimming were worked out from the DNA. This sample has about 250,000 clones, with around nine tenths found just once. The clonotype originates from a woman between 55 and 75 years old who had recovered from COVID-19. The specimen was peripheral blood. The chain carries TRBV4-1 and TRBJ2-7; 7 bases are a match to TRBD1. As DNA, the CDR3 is TGCGCCAGCAGCTTGATCGGGACAGCCTCTTTCGAGCAGTACTTC. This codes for CASSLIGTASFEQYF.